This passage covers 28 T cell receptor beta chains from one sample sequenced in a study of T cells in localized non-small cell lung cancer. Method: immunoSEQ multiplex PCR; TCRdb's copy keeps in-frame clones and lacks some. The sample records 45,000 to 55,000 clones, roughly 89% being singletons. Sequenced material: peripheral blood, taken before any cancer treatment. These receptors came from a male donor at least 60 years old with stage III squamous cell lung carcinoma.

The chain joins TRBV5-1 to TRBJ2-2, with 7 bases lining up with TRBD1. The V segment lost 2 bases and the J segment 3 bases; nucleotides outside the gene matches: 4. This CDR3 contains 15 residues. Germline V gene sequence: CDR1 SGHRS, CDR2 YFSETQ. CDR3 DNA sequence: TGCGCCAGCAGCTTTGACAGGGCAGACACCGGGGAGCTGTTTTTT. This encodes CASSFDRADTGELFF.

This clone appeared once. The chain is built from TRBV7-6 and TRBJ2-1; 9 nucleotides align to TRBD1. Losses at the gene ends were 5 bases for V and 6 bases for J; bases not matched to a gene: 11. The CDR3 spans 16 residues. Germline V lookup: CDR1 SGHVS, CDR2 FNYEAQ. The CDR3 sequence is CASSPPRGTGSNEQFF. The CDR3 coding sequence is TGTGCCAGCAGCCCACCGCGGGGGACAGGGTCCAATGAGCAGTTCTTC.

The genes are TRBV30 and TRBJ2-2; the match to TRBD1 covers 9 bases. Germline CDR1 reads GTSNPN; CDR2 reads SVGIG (reference sequence). The CDR3 has 16 residues. J gave up 7 bases and V 0 bases, and 9 bases lay outside the gene matches. The CDR3 nucleotides are TGTGCCTGGAGTGTACATGGGACAGGGACCAACGGGGAGCTGTTTTTT. Residues: CAWSVHGTGTNGELFF.

The chain couples TRBV11-2 to TRBJ2-5; D assignment may be TRBD1 or TRBD2 (7 bases each). Trimming removed 3 bases at V and 3 bases at J, with 11 bases between. Germline V CDR1 and CDR2: SGHAT, FQNNGV. The CDR3 extends over 14 amino acids. CDR3 sequence (DNA): TGTGCCAGCAGCTTCCAGGGGGGGAAAGAGACCCAGTACTTC. Its translation: CASSFQGGKETQYF.

The J gene is TRBJ1-4, the V gene TRBV7-9, with 8 bases identical to TRBD1. Germline CDR1 and CDR2: SEHNR and FQNEAQ (reference sequence). This CDR3 comprises 13 residues. Germline trimming cut 7 bases from V and 8 bases from J; bases unmatched to any gene: 6. As DNA, the CDR3 is TGTGCCAGCATCCTCGGACAGGGAGAAAAACTGTTTTTT. Its translation is CASILGQGEKLFF.

The gene calls are TRBV5-3 and TRBJ2-7; D is unresolved. TRBV5-3 is an ORF; its function is uncertain. This CDR3 has 15 residues. Trimming left V 1 base short and J 6 bases short, with 17 bases between. The CDR3 region is CARSLLVRREVEQYF. The CDR3 nucleotides are TGTGCCAGAAGCTTGTTAGTCCGACGTGAGGTCGAGCAGTACTTC.

The chain combines TRBV6-1 with TRBJ2-1, with 10 bases lining up with TRBD2. Germline V gene lookup returns CDR1 MNHNS and CDR2 SASEGT. The V segment lost 8 bases and the J segment 7 bases; nucleotides outside the gene matches: 8. The CDR3 contains 14 residues. CDR3 residues: CASCQEREGNEQFF. CDR3 coding DNA: TGTGCCAGCTGCCAGGAGCGGGAGGGTAATGAGCAGTTCTTC.

This chain connects TRBV7-9 to TRBJ1-5; D remains ambiguous. Trimming stripped 5 bases from V and 0 bases from J, with 5 bases between. Germline CDR1 reads SEHNR; CDR2 reads FQNEAQ (reference sequence). The CDR3 is 13 amino acids. The CDR3 protein is CASSDISNQPQHF. CDR3 bases: TGTGCCAGCAGCGATATTAGCAATCAGCCCCAGCATTTT.

The chain couples TRBV6-6 to TRBJ1-1; 7 bases line up with TRBD1. Germline V CDR1 and CDR2: MNHNY, SVGAGI (reference sequence). The junction had 9 bases not matched to a gene; V was cut back by 10 bases and J by 1 base. The CDR3 has 14 residues. The CDR3 DNA follows: TGTGCCATCCGACAGGGTTCCAGGAACACTGAAGCTTTCTTT. Protein: CAIRQGSRNTEAFF.

The rearrangement links TRBV5-1 to TRBJ1-1; D perhaps matches TRBD1 (5 bases). Germline V CDR1 and CDR2: SGHRS, YFSETQ. There are 17 residues in the CDR3. The V and J ends lost 3 bases and 5 bases respectively, with 23 bases between them. CDR3 sequence: CASSSGTALISGTEAFF. The DNA of the CDR3 is TGCGCCAGCAGCTCGGGGACGGCTCTCATTAGCGGGACTGAAGCTTTCTTT.

The chain is built from TRBV18 and TRBJ2-7, with D perhaps TRBD1 (6 bases). This CDR3 is 14 amino acids long. Germline CDR1 and CDR2: KGHSH and LQKENI. Deletions cut 4 bases from V and 2 bases from J, with 12 bases between. The CDR3 loop is CASSRDTNTYEQYF. CDR3 bases: TGTGCCAGCTCACGGGACACAAACACCTACGAGCAGTACTTC.

The chain is built from TRBV7-9 and TRBJ2-1, with TRBD2 matching 7 bases. CDR1 and CDR2 (germline): SEHNR, FQNEAQ (reference sequence). V dropped 3 bases and J dropped 10; count of bases not matched to a gene: 12. The CDR3 is made up of 15 amino acids. The CDR3 sequence: CASSLGGSAGIEQFF. The CDR3 coding sequence is TGTGCCAGCAGCTTGGGCGGGAGCGCGGGAATCGAGCAGTTCTTC.

This clone was recorded a few times. The chain has TRBV2 and TRBJ2-2, with 11 positions matching TRBD2. This CDR3 is built from 16 residues. The junction had 5 bases not matched to a gene; V was cut back by 7 bases and J by 1 base. Germline CDR1 is SNHLY and CDR2 is FYNNEI. The CDR3 here is CASNALAGVNTGELFF. DNA for the CDR3: TGTGCCAGCAACGCACTAGCGGGGGTGAACACCGGGGAGCTGTTTTTT.

The chain joins TRBV7-2 to TRBJ2-1; TRBD2 matches at 13 bases. The trim removed 5 bases at V and 3 bases at J, leaving 13 bases unmatched. CDR1 is SGHTA, CDR2 FQGNSA, per germline. The CDR3 sequence is 19 residues long. CDR3: CASSPHSTRLAGGYNEQFF. CDR3 DNA sequence: TGTGCCAGCAGCCCACATTCCACTCGACTAGCGGGAGGCTACAATGAGCAGTTCTTC.

This chain connects TRBV29-1 to TRBJ1-2, with D tentatively TRBD1 (5 bases). Trimming pared 7 bases from V and 3 bases from J, leaving 18 bases between. Germline values: CDR1 SQVTM, CDR2 ANQGSEA. This CDR3 is 14 amino acids long. The CDR3 spells CSAVGQGLYYGYTF. The CDR3 coding sequence is TGCAGCGCTGTGGGGCAGGGCCTTTACTATGGCTACACCTTC.

This sequence joins TRBV7-6 and TRBJ2-2; 8 bases line up with TRBD1. In germline, CDR1 is SGHVS, CDR2 FNYEAQ. The V segment lost 0 bases and the J segment 7 bases; nucleotides outside the gene matches: 7. The CDR3 length is 16 residues. CDR3 protein: CASSLALDRVDGELFF. The CDR3 DNA is TGTGCCAGCAGCTTAGCTCTGGACAGGGTGGACGGGGAGCTGTTTTTT.

Regarding this clone: The CDR3 carries no conserved terminal phenylalanine or tryptophan, so it likely arises from a read error. The gene calls are TRBV28 and TRBJ1-2, with 7 bases lining up with TRBD1. Looked up from germline, CDR1 is MDHEN and CDR2 is SYDVKM. The CDR3 totals 13 residues. V gave up 9 bases and J gave up 1 base; unmatched junction bases: 5. As DNA, the CDR3 is TGTGCCAGTACTACAGGGGTTAACTATGGCTACACCCTC. It is translated as CASTTGVNYGYTL.

Written as DNA, the CDR3 is TGTGCCAGCAGTCTCTACCGGACAGGGGCGTACAATGAGCAGTTCTTC. This codes for CASSLYRTGAYNEQFF. This chain joins TRBV28 and TRBJ2-1; 9 positions agree with TRBD1. The CDR3 consists of 16 residues. Germline loops: CDR1 MDHEN, CDR2 SYDVKM. Trimming removed 5 bases from V and 4 bases from J; junction bases left unmatched: 9.

This chain joins TRBV7-2 and TRBJ1-5, with D hard to call. This CDR3 contains 13 residues. Germline-derived CDR1 and CDR2 are SGHTA and FQGNSA. Trimming removed 11 bases at V and 5 bases at J, with 16 bases between. The CDR3 protein is CAVAAALDQPQHF. The CDR3 nucleotides are TGTGCCGTCGCGGCAGCTTTGGATCAGCCCCAGCATTTT.

The chain combines TRBV13 with TRBJ2-1; D gene ambiguous. Germline V gives CDR1 PRHDT, CDR2 FYEKMQ (reference sequence). The CDR3 is 13 residues long. The V end was cut by 2 bases, the J end by 4 bases, with 6 bases between. The CDR3 DNA sequence: TGTGCCAGCAGCTTAAGCGAATACAATGAGCAGTTCTTC. Amino acids: CASSLSEYNEQFF.

About this clone itself: A junction end diverges from the germline sequence, so it may reflect a read error. Other nucleotide sequences from this sample produce the same CDR3. The chain couples TRBV9 to TRBJ2-3, with D possibly TRBD1 on 5 matching bases. The germline CDR1 and CDR2 sequences are SGDLS and YYNGEE. This CDR3 spans 15 amino acids. The chain's CDR3 is CASSVDGHNTDTQYF. In DNA, the CDR3 is TGTGCCAGCAGCGTAGACGGACATAACACAGATACGCAATATTTT.

This clone was observed once. The chain employs TRBV6-5 and TRBJ1-2; 9 bases are shared with TRBD1. Trimming at V came to 2 bases and at J to 8 bases, leaving 12 bases not matched to a gene. This CDR3 is built from 16 residues. The germline V gene has CDR1 MNHEY and CDR2 SVGAGI. The CDR3 DNA sequence: TGTGCCAGCAGTTACACCAAAGGGACAGGGAAGAGAGGCTACACCTTC. The encoded protein is CASSYTKGTGKRGYTF.

The chain has TRBV9 and TRBJ2-2, with 10 nucleotides matching TRBD2. V lost 0 bases, J lost 5 bases, and 4 bases stayed unmatched. CDR3 length: 16 amino acids. From germline, CDR1 is SGDLS and CDR2 YYNGEE. The CDR3 region is CASSVGVSGRTGELFF. The DNA of the CDR3 is TGTGCCAGCAGCGTAGGGGTTAGCGGGAGGACCGGGGAGCTGTTTTTT.

This chain connects TRBV6-6 to TRBJ2-3, with TRBD2 matching over 8 bases. CDR1 MNHNY and CDR2 SVGAGI come from the germline V gene (reference sequence). There are 15 residues in the CDR3. V was clipped by 6 bases and J by 3 bases; unmatched bases: 8. The CDR3 sequence: CASSSREDHTDTQYF. The CDR3 DNA follows: TGTGCCAGCAGCTCGCGGGAGGACCATACAGATACGCAGTATTTT.

This clone was seen a few times. J is TRBJ1-6 and V is TRBV7-8, with 7 bases fitting TRBD1. Germline V gene lookup returns CDR1 SGHVS and CDR2 FQNEAQ. CDR3 size: 13 residues. J was trimmed by 7 bases and V by 5 bases; bases with no gene match: 2. Written as DNA, the CDR3 is TGTGCCAGCAGCACAGGGGCGAATTCACCCCTCCACTTT. It encodes CASSTGANSPLHF.

The chain is built from TRBV7-9 and TRBJ2-1; no definite D call. The germline V gene has CDR1 SEHNR and CDR2 FQNEAQ (reference sequence). The CDR3 loop spans 16 amino acids. The ends were cut back, 5 bases at V and 5 bases at J, with 19 bases in the middle. The CDR3 sequence is CASSLKIARTNNEQFF. The CDR3 DNA is TGTGCCAGCAGCCTCAAGATTGCCCGAACAAACAATGAGCAGTTCTTC.

V gene TRBV18 combines with J gene TRBJ1-5; D possibly corresponds to TRBD1 (5 bases). Germline V gene sequence: CDR1 KGHSH, CDR2 LQKENI. Deletions cut 2 bases from V and 2 bases from J, with 10 bases between. This CDR3 has 15 amino acids. The DNA for the CDR3 is TGTGCCAGCTCACCAGGGGTAGGGGGCAATCAGCCCCAGCATTTT. It yields the protein CASSPGVGGNQPQHF. Full variable domain (remainder filled in from reference TRBV18 and TRBJ1-5): NAGVMQNPRHLVRRRGQEARLRCSPMKGHSHVYWYRQLPEEGLKFMVYLQKENIIDESGMPKERFSAEFPKEGPSILRIQQVVRGDSAAYFCASSPGVGGNQPQHFGDGTRLSIL.

The chain couples TRBV28 to TRBJ2-3, with TRBD2 matching 10 bases. CDR3 size: 16 residues. Germline V lookup: CDR1 MDHEN, CDR2 SYDVKM. The V segment lost 5 bases and the J segment 2 bases; nucleotides outside the gene matches: 7. The CDR3 region is CASSNQRGGFTDTQYF. The CDR3 nucleotides are TGTGCCAGCAGTAACCAGCGGGGGGGCTTCACAGATACGCAGTATTTT.